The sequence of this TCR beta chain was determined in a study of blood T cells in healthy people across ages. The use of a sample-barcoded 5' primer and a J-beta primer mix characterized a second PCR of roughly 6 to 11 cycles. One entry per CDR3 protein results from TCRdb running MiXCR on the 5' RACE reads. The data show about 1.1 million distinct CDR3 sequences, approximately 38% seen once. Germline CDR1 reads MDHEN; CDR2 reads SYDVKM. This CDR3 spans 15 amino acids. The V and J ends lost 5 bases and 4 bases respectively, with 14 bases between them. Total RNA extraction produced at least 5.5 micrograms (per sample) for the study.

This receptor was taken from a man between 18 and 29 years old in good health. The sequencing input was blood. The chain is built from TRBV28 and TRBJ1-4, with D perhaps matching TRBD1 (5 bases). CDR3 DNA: TGTGCCAGCAGTCCCGTTCAGGGTTTTAATGAAAAACTGTTTTTT. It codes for CASSPVQGFNEKLFF.